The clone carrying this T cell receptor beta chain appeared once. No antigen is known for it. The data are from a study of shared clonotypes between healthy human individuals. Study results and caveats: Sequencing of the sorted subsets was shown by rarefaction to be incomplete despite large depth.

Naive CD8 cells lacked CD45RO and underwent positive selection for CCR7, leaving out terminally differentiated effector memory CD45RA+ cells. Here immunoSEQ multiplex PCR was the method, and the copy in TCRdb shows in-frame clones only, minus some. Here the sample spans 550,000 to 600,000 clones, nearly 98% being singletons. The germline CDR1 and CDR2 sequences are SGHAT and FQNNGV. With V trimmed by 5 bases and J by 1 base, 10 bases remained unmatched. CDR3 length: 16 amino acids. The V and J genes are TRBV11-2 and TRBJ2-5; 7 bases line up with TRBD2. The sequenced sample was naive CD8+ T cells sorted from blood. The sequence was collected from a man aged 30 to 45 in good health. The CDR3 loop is CASSHGLGPFQETQYF. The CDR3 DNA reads TGTGCCAGCAGCCACGGACTAGGACCCTTCCAAGAGACCCAGTACTTC.